The 3 T cell receptor beta chains listed next were all sequenced from one sample in a study of blood T cells in healthy people across ages. For the second PCR, which ran for about 7 to 11 cycles, a sample-barcoded 5' primer and a J-beta primer mix were used. In TCRdb, the 5' RACE reads were re-called with MiXCR into one record per CDR3 protein. The data contain approximately 2,000,000 distinct CDR3 sequences, 30% to 40% of them singletons. The sequenced sample consisted of blood. These receptors all come from a human donor in good health.

A few counts support this clonotype. The chain uses TRBV5-5 and TRBJ2-1; a weak D match, TRBD2 (6 bases). The CDR3 sequence is 13 residues long. V was pared by 6 bases and J by 6 bases, with 13 bases between. Germline V gene sequence: CDR1 SGHKS, CDR2 YYEKEE (reference sequence). The CDR3 loop reads CASTPMGGNEQFF. DNA for the CDR3: TGTGCCAGCACCCCGATGGGGGGCAATGAGCAGTTCTTC.

This chain joins TRBV25-1 and TRBJ2-3, with D tentatively TRBD2 (5 bases). Trimming shortened V by 3 bases and J by 3 bases, and 13 bases separated the two germline ends. This CDR3 spans 15 amino acids. From germline, CDR1 is MGHDK and CDR2 SYGVNS. CDR3 coding DNA: TGTGCCAGCAGTGATGGTGGAGGCGAAACAGATACGCAGTATTTT. Translating gives CASSDGGGETDTQYF.

V usage is TRBV15 and J usage is TRBJ2-1; 11 nucleotides align to TRBD2. Looked up from germline, CDR1 is LNHNV and CDR2 is YYDKDF (reference sequence). V shed 7 bases and J 1 base; nucleotides not matched to a gene: 6. The CDR3 length is 16 residues. Written as DNA, the CDR3 is TGTGCCACCAACGAGACTAGCGGGGATTCCTACAATGAGCAGTTCTTC. It yields the protein CATNETSGDSYNEQFF.